This TCR beta chain was sequenced for a study of read filtering for tumor transcriptome and immune sequencing. This clonotype is large by share. From 300 to 400 ng of RNA, a library with molecular barcoded alpha/delta and beta/gamma adaptors was made. Via MiXCR, TCRdb re-called the reads, giving one row per CDR3 protein. Of approximately 23,000 distinct CDR3 sequences in the sample, 20% to 25% were seen once. The clonotype originates from a donor over 35 with multiple myeloma. Sequencing was done on a sample of a population of CD138-negative cells sorted from bone marrow.

CDR3 nucleotides: TGTGCCAGCAGCTTAGAACTAGCGGGAGGTTGGCCAAAAGGCAATGAGCAGTTCTTC. Its translation: CASSLELAGGWPKGNEQFF. This sequence joins TRBV11-2 and TRBJ2-1; 12 positions match TRBD2. V was clipped by 0 bases and J by 6 bases; unmatched bases: 12. The CDR3 spans 19 residues. Germline V CDR1 and CDR2: SGHAT, FQNNGV.